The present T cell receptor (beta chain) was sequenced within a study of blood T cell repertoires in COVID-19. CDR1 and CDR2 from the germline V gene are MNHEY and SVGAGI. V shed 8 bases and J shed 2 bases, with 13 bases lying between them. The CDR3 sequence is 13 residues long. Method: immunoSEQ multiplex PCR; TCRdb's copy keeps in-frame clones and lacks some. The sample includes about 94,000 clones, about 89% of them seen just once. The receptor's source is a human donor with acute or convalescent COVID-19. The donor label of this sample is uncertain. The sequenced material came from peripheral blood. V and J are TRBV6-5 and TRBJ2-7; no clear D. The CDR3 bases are TGTGCCAGCTATACACCTCCCGCCTACGAGCAGTACTTC. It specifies CASYTPPAYEQYF.